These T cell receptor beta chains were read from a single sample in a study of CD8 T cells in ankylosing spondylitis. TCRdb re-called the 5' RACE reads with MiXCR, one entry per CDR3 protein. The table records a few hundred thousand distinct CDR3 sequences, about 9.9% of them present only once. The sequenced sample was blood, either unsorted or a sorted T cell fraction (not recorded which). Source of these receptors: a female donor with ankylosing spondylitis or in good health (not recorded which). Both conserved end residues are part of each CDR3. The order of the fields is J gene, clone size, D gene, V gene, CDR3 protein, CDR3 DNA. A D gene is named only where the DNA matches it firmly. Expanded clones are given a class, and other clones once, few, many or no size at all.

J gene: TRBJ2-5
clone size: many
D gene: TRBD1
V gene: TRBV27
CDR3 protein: CASSLWGQREETQYF
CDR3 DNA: TGTGCCAGCAGTTTATGGGGACAGAGGGAAGAGACCCAGTACTTC

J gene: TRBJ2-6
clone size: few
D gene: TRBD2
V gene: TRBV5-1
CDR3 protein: CASSWGAGGANVLTF
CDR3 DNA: TGCGCCAGCAGCTGGGGAGCGGGGGGGGCCAACGTCCTGACTTTC

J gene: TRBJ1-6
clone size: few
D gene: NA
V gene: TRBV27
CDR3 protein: CASSLSGDTSNSPLHF
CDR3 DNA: TGTGCCAGCAGTTTATCGGGGGACACCAGTAATTCACCCCTCCACTTT

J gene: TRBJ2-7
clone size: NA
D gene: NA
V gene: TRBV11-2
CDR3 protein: CASSWITYEQYF
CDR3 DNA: TGTGCCAGCAGCTGGATTACCTACGAGCAGTACTTC

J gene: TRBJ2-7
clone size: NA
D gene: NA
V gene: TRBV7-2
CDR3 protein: CASSFTGPDYEQYF
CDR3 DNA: TGTGCCAGCAGCTTTACAGGGCCTGACTACGAGCAGTACTTC

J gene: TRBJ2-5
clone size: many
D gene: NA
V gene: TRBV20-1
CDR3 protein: CSPSWGETQYF
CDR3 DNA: TGCAGTCCTTCTTGGGGGGAGACCCAGTACTTC

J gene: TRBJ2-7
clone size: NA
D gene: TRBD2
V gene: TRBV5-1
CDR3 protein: CASTGVSGGYEQYF
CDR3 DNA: TGCGCCAGCACAGGAGTAAGCGGGGGGTACGAGCAGTACTTC

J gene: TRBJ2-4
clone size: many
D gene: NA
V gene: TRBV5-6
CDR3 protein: CASSFSNNGGKNIQYF
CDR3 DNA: TGTGCCAGCAGCTTTTCGAATAATGGAGGGAAAAACATTCAGTACTTC

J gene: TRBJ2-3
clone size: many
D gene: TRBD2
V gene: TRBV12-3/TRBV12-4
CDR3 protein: CASTLGRGLTDTQYF
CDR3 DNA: TGTGCCAGCACCCTTGGGAGGGGACTCACAGATACGCAGTATTTT

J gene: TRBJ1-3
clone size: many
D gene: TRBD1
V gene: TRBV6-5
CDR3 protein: CASSYAGQGTNTIYF
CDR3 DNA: TGTGCCAGCAGTTACGCGGGACAGGGAACGAACACCATATATTTT

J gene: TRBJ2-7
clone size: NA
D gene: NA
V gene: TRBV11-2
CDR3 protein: CASSLATGNSYEQYF
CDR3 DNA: TGTGCCAGCAGCTTAGCTACCGGTAACTCCTACGAGCAGTACTTC

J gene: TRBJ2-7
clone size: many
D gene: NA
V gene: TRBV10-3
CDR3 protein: CAISSTGTQSSYEQYF
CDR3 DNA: TGTGCCATCAGTAGCACCGGGACACAGAGCTCCTACGAGCAGTACTTC

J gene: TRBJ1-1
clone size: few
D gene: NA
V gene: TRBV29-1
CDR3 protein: CSVDQGGTEAFF
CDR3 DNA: TGCAGCGTTGATCAGGGAGGGACTGAAGCTTTCTTT

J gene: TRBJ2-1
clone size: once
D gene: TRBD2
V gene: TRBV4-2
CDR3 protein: CAGSQEASGPYNEQFF
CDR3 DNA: TGTGCCGGCAGCCAAGAGGCTAGCGGCCCGTACAATGAGCAGTTCTTC

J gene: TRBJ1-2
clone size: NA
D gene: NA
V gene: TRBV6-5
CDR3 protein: CASSYSGRRNGYTF
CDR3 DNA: TGTGCCAGCAGTTACTCTGGGCGGAGGAATGGCTACACCTTC

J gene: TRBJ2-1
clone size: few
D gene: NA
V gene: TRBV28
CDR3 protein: CASSLLGPINEQFF
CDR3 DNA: TGTGCCAGCAGTTTATTAGGGCCGATAAATGAGCAGTTCTTC

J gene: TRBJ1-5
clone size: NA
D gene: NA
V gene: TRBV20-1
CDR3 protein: CSANKGVSYNQPQHF
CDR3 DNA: TGCAGTGCGAACAAGGGGGTAAGCTATAATCAGCCCCAGCATTTT

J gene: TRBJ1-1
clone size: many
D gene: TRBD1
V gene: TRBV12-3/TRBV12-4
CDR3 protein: CASSYTRGEAFF
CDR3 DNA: TGTGCCAGCAGTTACACCAGGGGGGAAGCTTTCTTT

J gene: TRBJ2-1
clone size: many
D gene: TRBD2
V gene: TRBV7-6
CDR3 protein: CASSLGSGASYNEQFF
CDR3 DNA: TGTGCCAGCAGCTTAGGCAGCGGGGCTTCCTACAATGAGCAGTTCTTC

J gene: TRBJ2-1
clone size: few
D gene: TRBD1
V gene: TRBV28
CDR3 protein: CASKGGHVSGEQFF
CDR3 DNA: TGTGCCAGCAAAGGGGGCCATGTGTCCGGTGAGCAGTTCTTC

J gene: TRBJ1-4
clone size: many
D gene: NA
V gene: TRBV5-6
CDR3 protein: CASSLGVGTPLFF
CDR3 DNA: TGTGCCAGCAGCTTGGGAGTCGGGACACCACTGTTTTTT

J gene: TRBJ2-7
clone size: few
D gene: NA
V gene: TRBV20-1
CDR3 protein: CSAAAGHTYEQYF
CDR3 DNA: TGCAGTGCTGCAGCGGGACATACCTACGAGCAGTACTTC

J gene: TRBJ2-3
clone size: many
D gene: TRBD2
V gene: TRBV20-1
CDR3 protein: CSAPLAGVWDTQYF
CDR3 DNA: TGCAGTGCACCACTAGCGGGGGTTTGGGATACGCAGTATTTT

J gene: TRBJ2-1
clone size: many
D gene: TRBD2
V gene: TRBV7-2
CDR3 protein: CASSLTSGSLNEQFF
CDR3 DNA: TGTGCCAGCAGCTTAACTAGCGGGAGTCTCAATGAGCAGTTCTTC

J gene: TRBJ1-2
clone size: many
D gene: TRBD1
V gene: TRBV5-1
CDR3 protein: CASSLDDVTGMRGYTF
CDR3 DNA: TGCGCCAGCAGCTTGGACGATGTGACAGGGATGCGGGGCTACACCTTC

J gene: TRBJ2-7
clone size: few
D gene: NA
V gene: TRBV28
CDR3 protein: CASSSTGQEPYEQYF
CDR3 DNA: TGTGCCAGCAGTTCCACCGGGCAGGAGCCCTACGAGCAGTACTTC

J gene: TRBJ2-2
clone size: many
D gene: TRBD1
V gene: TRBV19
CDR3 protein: CASTDRVGGELFF
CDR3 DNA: TGTGCCAGTACCGACAGGGTTGGCGGGGAGCTGTTTTTT

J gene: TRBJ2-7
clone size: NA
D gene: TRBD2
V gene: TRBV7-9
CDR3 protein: CASSFPDGGSYEQYF
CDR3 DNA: TGTGCCAGCAGCTTTCCGGACGGGGGGTCCTACGAGCAGTACTTC

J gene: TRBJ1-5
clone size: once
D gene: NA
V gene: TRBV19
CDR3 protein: CASRLGQSQPQHF
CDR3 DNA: TGTGCCAGTAGACTAGGGCAGAGTCAGCCCCAGCATTTT

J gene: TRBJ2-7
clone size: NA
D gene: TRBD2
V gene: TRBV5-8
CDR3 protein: CASSLVSGRTSEQYF
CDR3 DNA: TGTGCCAGCAGCTTAGTCAGCGGGAGAACCTCCGAGCAGTACTTC

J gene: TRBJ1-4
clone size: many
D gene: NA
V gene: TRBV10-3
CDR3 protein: CAISDRGTNEKLFF
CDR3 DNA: TGTGCCATCAGTGATCGGGGGACTAATGAAAAACTGTTTTTT

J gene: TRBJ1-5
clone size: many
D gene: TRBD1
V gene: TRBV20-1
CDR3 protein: CSASAGTGVQPQHF
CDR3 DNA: TGCAGTGCTTCAGCCGGGACAGGGGTTCAGCCCCAGCATTTT

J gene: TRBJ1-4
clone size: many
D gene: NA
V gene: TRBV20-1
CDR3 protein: CSASGDSEKLFF
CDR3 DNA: TGCAGTGCTAGCGGAGACAGCGAAAAACTGTTTTTT

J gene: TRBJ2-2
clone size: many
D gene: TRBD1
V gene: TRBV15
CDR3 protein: CATSRDGTANTGELFF
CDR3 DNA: TGTGCCACCAGCAGAGATGGGACAGCGAACACCGGGGAGCTGTTTTTT

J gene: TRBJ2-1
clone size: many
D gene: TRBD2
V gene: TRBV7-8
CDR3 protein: CASSLIAGGGYEQFF
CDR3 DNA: TGTGCCAGCAGCTTAATAGCGGGAGGGGGATATGAGCAGTTCTTC

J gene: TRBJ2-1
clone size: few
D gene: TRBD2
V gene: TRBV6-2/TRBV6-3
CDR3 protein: CASSYPSGRNRFF
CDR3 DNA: TGTGCCAGCAGTTACCCTAGCGGGAGGAATCGGTTCTTC

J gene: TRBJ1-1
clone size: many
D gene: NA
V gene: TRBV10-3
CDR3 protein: CAISVPGGEAFF
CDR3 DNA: TGTGCCATCAGTGTTCCGGGGGGGGAAGCTTTCTTT

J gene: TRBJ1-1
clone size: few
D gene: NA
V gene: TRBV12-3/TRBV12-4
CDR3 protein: CASSTPPNTEAFF
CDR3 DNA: TGTGCCAGCAGTACCCCTCCGAACACTGAAGCTTTCTTT

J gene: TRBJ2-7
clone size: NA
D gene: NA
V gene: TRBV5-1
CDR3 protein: CASSPAGRLSYEQYF
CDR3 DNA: TGCGCCAGCAGCCCTGCGGGACGGTTATCCTACGAGCAGTACTTC

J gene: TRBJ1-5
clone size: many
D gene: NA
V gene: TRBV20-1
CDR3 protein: CSAPRTGGQPQHF
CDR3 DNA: TGCAGTGCTCCCCGGACGGGCGGACAGCCCCAGCATTTT

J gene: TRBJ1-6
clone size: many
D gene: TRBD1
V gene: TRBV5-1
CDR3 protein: CASSYTGVGNSPLHF
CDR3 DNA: TGCGCCAGCAGCTACACAGGGGTTGGGAATTCACCCCTCCACTTT

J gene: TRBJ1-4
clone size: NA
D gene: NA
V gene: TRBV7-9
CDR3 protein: CASSLAYRHNEKLFF
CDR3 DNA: TGTGCCAGCAGCTTAGCGTACAGGCATAATGAAAAACTGTTTTTT

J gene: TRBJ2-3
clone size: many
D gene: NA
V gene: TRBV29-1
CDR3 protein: CSVPEGGNTDTQYF
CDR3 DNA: TGCAGCGTTCCAGAGGGCGGCAACACAGATACGCAGTATTTT

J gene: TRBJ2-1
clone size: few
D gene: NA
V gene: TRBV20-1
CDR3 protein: CSETGSSYNEQFF
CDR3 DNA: TGCAGTGAAACCGGTAGCTCCTACAATGAGCAGTTCTTC

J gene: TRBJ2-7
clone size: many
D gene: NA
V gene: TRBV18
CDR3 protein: CASSPTRDSYEQYF
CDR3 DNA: TGTGCCAGCTCACCAACCAGGGACTCCTACGAGCAGTACTTC

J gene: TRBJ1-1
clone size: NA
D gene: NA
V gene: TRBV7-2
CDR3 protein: CASSLGQTYEAFF
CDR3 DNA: TGTGCCAGCAGCTTAGGACAGACATATGAAGCTTTCTTT

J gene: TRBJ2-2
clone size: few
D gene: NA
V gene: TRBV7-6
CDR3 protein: CASSRTGKPNTGELFF
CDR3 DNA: TGTGCCAGCAGTCGAACAGGGAAGCCGAACACCGGGGAGCTGTTTTTT

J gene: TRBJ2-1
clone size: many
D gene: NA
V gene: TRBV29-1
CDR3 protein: CSVAVGGGEQFF
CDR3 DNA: TGCAGCGTTGCGGTGGGGGGCGGTGAGCAGTTCTTC

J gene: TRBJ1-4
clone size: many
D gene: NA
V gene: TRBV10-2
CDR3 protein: CASSERGREKLFF
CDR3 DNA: TGCGCCAGCAGTGAAAGGGGACGGGAAAAACTGTTTTTT

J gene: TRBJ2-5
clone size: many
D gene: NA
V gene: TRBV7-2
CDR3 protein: CASSLAPNRAETQYF
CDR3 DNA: TGTGCCAGCAGCTTAGCGCCCAACAGGGCCGAGACCCAGTACTTC

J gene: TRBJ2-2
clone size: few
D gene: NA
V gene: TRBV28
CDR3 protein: CASSFRGSGGSRAGQTGELFF
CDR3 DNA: TGTGCCAGCAGTTTTCGAGGATCAGGCGGGTCGCGGGCAGGGCAAACCGGGGAGCTGTTTTTT

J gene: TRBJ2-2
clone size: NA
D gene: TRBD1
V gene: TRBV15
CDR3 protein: CATSIDRVNTGELFF
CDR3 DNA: TGTGCCACCAGCATTGACAGGGTTAACACCGGGGAGCTGTTTTTT

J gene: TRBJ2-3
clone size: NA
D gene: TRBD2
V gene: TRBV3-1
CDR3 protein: CASSPGLAGGTSTDTQYF
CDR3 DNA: TGTGCCAGCAGCCCGGGACTAGCGGGGGGTACTAGCACAGATACGCAGTATTTT

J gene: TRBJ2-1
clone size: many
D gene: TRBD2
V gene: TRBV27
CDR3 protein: CASSVLAGESYNEQFF
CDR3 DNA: TGTGCCAGCAGTGTGCTAGCGGGGGAGTCCTACAATGAGCAGTTCTTC

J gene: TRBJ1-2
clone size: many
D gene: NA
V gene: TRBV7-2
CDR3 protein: CASSPQVIYGYTF
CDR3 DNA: TGTGCCAGCAGCCCACAGGTTATCTATGGCTACACCTTC